A single sample is the source of the 13 T cell receptor beta chains below, sequenced in a study of CD4+ T cells in melanoma. TCRdb keeps only in-frame clones here, not all; method: immunoSEQ multiplex PCR. The data show about 55,000 clones, with more than 60% seen just once and around 4.8% held by the top ten. The specimen sequenced was tumor tissue. The receptors were gathered from a human donor with melanoma.

The chain's CDR3 is CASRKTGPYEQYF. CDR3 sequence (DNA): TGTGCCAGCAGGAAGACAGGGCCCTACGAGCAGTACTTC. This chain links TRBV7-9 with TRBJ2-7; 7 bases align to TRBD1. Germline V gives CDR1 SEHNR, CDR2 FQNEAQ (reference sequence). J was trimmed by 2 bases and V by 6 bases; bases with no gene match: 4. The CDR3 contains 13 residues. The whole variable domain, remainder taken from reference TRBV7-9 and TRBJ2-7, is DTGVSQNPRHKITKRGQNVTFRCDPISEHNRLYWYRQTLGQGPEFLTYFQNEAQLEKSRLLSDRFSAERPKGSFSTLEIQRTEQGDSAMYLCASRKTGPYEQYFGPGTRLTVT.

The V gene is TRBV9, the J gene TRBJ2-3; 8 nucleotides align to TRBD1. Per germline, CDR1 SGDLS and CDR2 YYNGEE. Losses at the gene ends were 1 base for V and 5 bases for J; bases not matched to a gene: 6. This CDR3 comprises 15 residues. CDR3 nucleotides: TGTGCCAGCAGCGTACAATCCAGGGGGCGAGATACGCAGTATTTT. It is translated as CASSVQSRGRDTQYF.

This chain links TRBV7-2 with TRBJ2-4; TRBD2 might be the D (7 bases). CDR1 is SGHTA and CDR2 is FQGNSA in the germline V gene. The CDR3 is 16 residues long. Trimming cost V 0 bases and J 6 bases, with 15 bases left between them. The CDR3 sequence: CASSLARGGAGNIQYF. CDR3 bases: TGTGCCAGCAGCTTAGCGAGGGGGGGCGCGGGAAACATTCAGTACTTC.

The rearrangement uses TRBV4-3 and TRBJ2-1; D gene ambiguous. Germline V gives CDR1 LGHNA, CDR2 YSLEER. The CDR3 runs 14 residues. V lost 1 base to trimming and J lost 1 base, with 5 bases between them. The CDR3 nucleotides read TGCGCCAGCAGCCAAGGGGGTTCCTACAATGAGCAGTTCTTC. It specifies CASSQGGSYNEQFF.

As DNA, the CDR3 is TGTGCCAGCAGCTTTGGGACTACCCAGTACTTC. Encoded protein: CASSFGTTQYF. The rearrangement joins TRBV7-2 to TRBJ2-5; D possibly corresponds to TRBD2 (6 bases). The germline CDR1 and CDR2 sequences are SGHTA and FQGNSA. CDR3 size: 11 residues. V was trimmed by 3 bases and J by 8 bases, leaving 7 bases between them.

In regard to this clone: Different DNA sequences within this sample yield the same CDR3. The gene calls are TRBV7-2 and TRBJ1-5; 7 positions match TRBD1. The CDR3 is 14 residues long. CDR1 and CDR2 from the germline V gene are SGHTA and FQGNSA. J was trimmed by 2 bases and V by 4 bases; bases with no gene match: 2. This CDR3 reads CASSSTGGNQPQHF. The CDR3 nucleotides are TGTGCCAGCAGCTCCACAGGGGGCAATCAGCCCCAGCATTTT.

The sample holds a few counts of this clone. V usage is TRBV2 and J usage is TRBJ2-7, with D tentatively TRBD2 (6 bases). Germline V gene lookup returns CDR1 SNHLY and CDR2 FYNNEI. The V gene lost 3 bases and the J gene lost 2 bases, with 11 bases spanning the gap. This CDR3 is 14 amino acids long. CDR3 sequence reads: CASSDSTGAYEQYF. Here the CDR3 DNA reads TGTGCCAGCAGTGATAGCACGGGGGCCTACGAGCAGTACTTC.

This rearrangement joins TRBV25-1 to TRBJ2-2; maybe TRBD1 (6 bases). Germline V lookup: CDR1 MGHDK, CDR2 SYGVNS. Trimming stripped 8 bases from V and 2 bases from J, with 21 bases between. This CDR3 has 17 amino acids. This chain's CDR3 is CASASHWTASNTGELFF. CDR3 DNA sequence: TGTGCCAGCGCCTCACACTGGACAGCCTCTAACACCGGGGAGCTGTTTTTT.

This clone was counted only a few times. The J gene is TRBJ2-5, the V gene TRBV11-1, with 8 nucleotides matching TRBD2. Germline V lookup: CDR1 SGHAT, CDR2 FQDESV (reference sequence). The V segment lost 5 bases and the J segment 5 bases; nucleotides outside the gene matches: 10. CDR3 length: 15 residues. CDR3 bases: TGTGCCAGCAGCCCCCTTGGGGCGGGGGGCGAGACCCAGTACTTC. Translating gives CASSPLGAGGETQYF.

This clone was recorded a few times. The chain uses TRBV6-6 and TRBJ2-2; D ambiguous. V was shortened by 5 bases and J by 5 bases, with 3 bases between the two germline ends. Germline CDR1 reads MNHNY; CDR2 reads SVGAGI (reference sequence). This CDR3 has 11 residues. The CDR3 nucleotides read TGTGCCAGCAGTACAACCGGGGAGCTGTTTTTT. Translation gives CASSTTGELFF.

The rearrangement uses TRBV27 and TRBJ2-1; D not resolved. Trimming removed 2 bases at V and 0 bases at J, with 2 bases between. The V gene's germline CDR1 is MNHEY and CDR2 SMNVEV (reference sequence). This CDR3 is 13 amino acids long. The CDR3, as DNA: TGTGCCAGCAGTTTAAGCTCCTACAATGAGCAGTTCTTC. Its translation: CASSLSSYNEQFF.

This clone rates as medium-sized. The rearrangement uses TRBV7-9 and TRBJ1-2, with a tentative D call TRBD1 (6 bases). This CDR3 region has 14 residues. V lost 2 bases, J lost 4 bases, and 11 bases lay in between. Per germline, CDR1 SEHNR and CDR2 FQNEAQ (reference sequence). CDR3 protein: CASSLSGELYGYTF. The CDR3 nucleotides are TGTGCCAGCAGCTTATCAGGGGAGCTCTATGGCTACACCTTC.

There are a few counts of this clone. This sequence joins TRBV7-9 and TRBJ2-7, with TRBD1 identical over 7 bases. Germline CDR1 and CDR2: SEHNR and FQNEAQ (reference sequence). Germline trimming cut 4 bases from V and 2 bases from J; bases unmatched to any gene: 8. The CDR3 is 15 residues long. CDR3 sequence (DNA): TGTGCCAGCAGCTCCCCGGACAGGACTCCCTACGAGCAGTACTTC. Its protein product is CASSSPDRTPYEQYF.